This is a list of T cell receptor beta chains from one sample in a study of shared clonotypes between healthy human individuals. Data came from immunoSEQ multiplex PCR; TCRdb stores just in-frame clones and leaves some out. The data show a few million clones, approximately 94% seen once. Input material: naive CD4+ T cells sorted from blood. The receptors derive from a young man in good health. The CDR3 runs from the conserved cysteine through the conserved F or W. Fields, in order: J gene, V gene, D gene, clone size, CDR3 length, CDR3 protein, CDR3 DNA. A D gene is named only where the DNA matches it firmly. Size tells how often a clone was seen (once, few, many) or the class of an expanded clone, and some rows leave it out.

TRBJ2-3,TRBV5-6,.,.,13,CASTRGAGDTQYF,TGTGCCAGCACCCGGGGGGCGGGAGATACGCAGTATTTT
TRBJ1-1,TRBV5-4,.,.,14,CASSLDRRNTEAFF,TGTGCCAGCAGCTTGGACAGGAGGAACACTGAAGCTTTCTTT
TRBJ2-1,TRBV7-9,TRBD1,.,16,CASSSRGTGENNEQFF,TGTGCCAGCAGCTCGAGAGGGACAGGGGAGAACAATGAGCAGTTCTTC
TRBJ1-1,TRBV6-1,.,once,14,CASSEARTPTEAFF,TGTGCCAGCAGTGAAGCGCGCACCCCCACTGAAGCTTTCTTT
TRBJ2-7,TRBV28,TRBD1,.,15,CASSSSDRVSYEQYF,TGTGCCAGCAGTTCATCAGACAGGGTATCCTACGAGCAGTACTTC
TRBJ1-5,TRBV9,.,.,15,CASSVDQDGNQPQHF,TGTGCCAGCAGCGTAGACCAGGACGGCAATCAGCCCCAGCATTTT
TRBJ2-7,TRBV5-4,TRBD1,.,13,CASSLDRTGEVSF,TGTGCCAGCAGCTTGGATCGGACAGGTGAAGTTAGCTTC
TRBJ1-6,TRBV7-9,TRBD1,.,14,CASSRDSDNSPLHF,TGTGCCAGCAGCCGGGACAGTGATAATTCACCCCTCCACTTT
TRBJ2-7,TRBV30,TRBD1,.,12,CAWSPEGAEQYF,TGTGCCTGGAGTCCAGAGGGGGCCGAGCAGTACTTC
TRBJ1-4,TRBV5-4,.,.,14,CASSWGGGDEKLFF,TGTGCCAGCAGCTGGGGAGGGGGTGATGAAAAACTGTTTTTT
TRBJ2-7,TRBV9,.,.,11,CASGTGYEQYF,TGTGCCAGTGGCACCGGCTACGAGCAGTACTTC
TRBJ2-1,TRBV7-9,TRBD2,.,18,CASSPAWGTSGEYNEQFF,TGTGCCAGCAGCCCAGCCTGGGGAACTAGCGGGGAATACAATGAGCAGTTCTTC
TRBJ1-1,TRBV6-1,.,.,14,CATRGMLGYAEAFF,TGTGCCACTAGAGGGATGCTGGGGTACGCTGAAGCTTTCTTT
TRBJ2-7,TRBV18,.,.,15,CASSPGTGASYEQYF,TGTGCCAGCTCACCAGGCACTGGCGCATCCTACGAGCAGTACTTC
TRBJ2-7,TRBV5-4,.,.,15,CASSEAVGPGYEQYF,TGTGCCAGCAGCGAGGCGGTGGGGCCCGGCTACGAGCAGTACTTC
TRBJ2-1,TRBV5-1,.,.,15,CASSLVPREYNEQFF,TGCGCCAGCAGCTTGGTCCCCAGGGAGTACAATGAGCAGTTCTTC
TRBJ2-7,TRBV7-6,.,.,14,CASSLTRQGYEQYF,TGTGCCAGCAGCTTAACCCGGCAGGGCTACGAGCAGTACTTC
TRBJ2-2,TRBV19,TRBD2,.,14,CASSILAGGGELFF,TGTGCCAGTAGTATATTAGCGGGAGGCGGGGAGCTGTTTTTT
TRBJ1-1,TRBV12-5,.,.,18,CASGLDLTGIVMSTEAFF,TGTGCTAGTGGTTTAGACCTAACAGGGATAGTGATGTCCACTGAAGCTTTCTTT
TRBJ2-2,TRBV9,TRBD2,few,16,CASSVGLAGGTGELFF,TGTGCCAGCAGCGTAGGACTAGCGGGGGGCACCGGGGAGCTGTTTTTT
TRBJ2-4,TRBV19,TRBD1,.,16,CASSPGQGAAKNIQYF,TGTGCCAGTAGTCCCGGACAGGGGGCAGCCAAAAACATTCAGTACTTC
TRBJ1-5,TRBV27,.,.,14,CASSLPGSNQPQHF,TGTGCCAGCAGTTTACCAGGGAGCAATCAGCCCCAGCATTTT
TRBJ1-3,TRBV11-2,.,.,15,CASSLERGSGNTIYF,TGTGCCAGCAGCTTAGAGCGGGGCTCTGGAAACACCATATATTTT
TRBJ1-6,TRBV30,.,.,15,CAWRLGPAVNSPLHF,TGTGCCTGGAGGCTGGGTCCGGCGGTTAATTCACCCCTCCACTTT
TRBJ2-2,TRBV30,.,.,11,CAWSVRGELFF,TGTGCCTGGAGTGTACGAGGGGAGCTGTTTTTT
TRBJ2-5,TRBV19,.,.,15,CASTPNRGGRETQYF,TGTGCCAGTACCCCTAACAGGGGAGGAAGGGAGACCCAGTACTTC
TRBJ2-7,TRBV7-3,TRBD2,.,17,CASSLTYERGEPYEQYF,TGTGCCAGCAGCTTAACGTACGAGCGGGGGGAGCCCTACGAGCAGTACTTC
TRBJ2-7,TRBV4-1,TRBD1,.,16,CASSHPYRTGGYEQYF,TGCGCCAGCAGCCACCCTTACCGGACAGGGGGCTACGAGCAGTACTTC
TRBJ1-5,TRBV6-5,.,.,15,CASSYSGLGNQPQHF,TGTGCCAGCAGTTACTCAGGGTTGGGCAATCAGCCCCAGCATTTT
TRBJ1-1,TRBV12-5,TRBD1,.,13,CASGLTGGTEAFF,TGTGCTAGTGGTTTAACAGGGGGCACTGAAGCTTTCTTT
TRBJ1-2,TRBV29-1,TRBD1,.,15,CSVAGQGGTNYGYTF,TGCAGCGTTGCGGGACAGGGGGGAACAAACTATGGCTACACCTTC
TRBJ2-1,TRBV9,TRBD2,.,15,CASSVAGAGGNEQFF,TGTGCCAGCAGCGTAGCGGGAGCGGGAGGCAATGAGCAGTTCTTC
TRBJ1-4,TRBV2,TRBD1,.,15,CASSSPGQGYEKLFF,TGTGCCAGCAGTTCTCCGGGACAGGGTTACGAAAAACTGTTTTTT
TRBJ1-1,TRBV29-1,.,few,12,CSAGQAGTEAFF,TGCAGCGCCGGGCAGGCGGGCACTGAAGCTTTCTTT
TRBJ2-7,TRBV18,.,.,12,CASSPDSHEQYF,TGTGCCAGCTCACCAGATTCGCACGAGCAGTACTTC
TRBJ1-6,TRBV6-1,.,once,16,CASSEALRPYNSPLHF,TGTGCCAGCAGTGAAGCGCTTCGGCCATATAATTCACCCCTCCACTTT
TRBJ2-7,TRBV11-2,.,once,12,CASSVSGYEQYF,TGTGCCAGCAGTGTAAGTGGGTACGAGCAGTACTTC
TRBJ2-2,TRBV12-5,.,.,13,CASGLGLVGELFF,TGTGCTAGTGGTTTGGGACTAGTCGGGGAGCTGTTTTTT
TRBJ2-7,TRBV21-1,.,.,17,CASSTRRAVTSSYEQYF,TGTGCCAGCAGCACTCGCAGGGCCGTCACTAGCTCCTACGAGCAGTACTTC
TRBJ2-7,TRBV11-2,TRBD1,.,14,CASSLDRVAGEQYF,TGTGCCAGCAGTCTCGACAGGGTGGCGGGCGAGCAGTACTTC
TRBJ1-3,TRBV9,.,once,18,CASSEGGRLGLSGNTIYF,TGTGCCAGCAGCGAAGGAGGGCGTTTGGGCCTCTCTGGAAACACCATATATTTT